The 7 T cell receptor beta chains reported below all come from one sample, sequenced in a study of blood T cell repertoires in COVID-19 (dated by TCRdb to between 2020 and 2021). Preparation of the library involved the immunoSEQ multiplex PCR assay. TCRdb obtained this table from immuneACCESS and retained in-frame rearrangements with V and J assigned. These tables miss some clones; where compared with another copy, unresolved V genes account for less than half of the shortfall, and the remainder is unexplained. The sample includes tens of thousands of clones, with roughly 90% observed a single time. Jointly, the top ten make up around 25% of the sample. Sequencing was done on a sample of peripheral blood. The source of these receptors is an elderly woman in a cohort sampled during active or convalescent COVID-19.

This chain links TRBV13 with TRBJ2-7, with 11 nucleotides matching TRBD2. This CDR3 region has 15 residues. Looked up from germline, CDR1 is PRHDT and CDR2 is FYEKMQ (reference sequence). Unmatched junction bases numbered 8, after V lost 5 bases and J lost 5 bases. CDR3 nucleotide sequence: TGTGCCAGCAGCAACCGTCGACTAGCGGGAAACGAGCAGTACTTC. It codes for CASSNRRLAGNEQYF.

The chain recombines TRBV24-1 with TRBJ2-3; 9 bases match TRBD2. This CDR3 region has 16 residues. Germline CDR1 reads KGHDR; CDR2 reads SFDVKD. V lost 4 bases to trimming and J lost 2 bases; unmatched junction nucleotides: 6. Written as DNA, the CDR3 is TGTGCCACCAGTGACCCTATAGCGGGGGCCACAGATACGCAGTATTTT. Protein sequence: CATSDPIAGATDTQYF.

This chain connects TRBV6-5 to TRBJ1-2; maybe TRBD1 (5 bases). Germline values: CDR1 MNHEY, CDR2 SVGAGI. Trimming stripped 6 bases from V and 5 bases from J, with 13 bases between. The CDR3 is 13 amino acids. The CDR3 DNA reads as TGTGCCAGCAGCCAACGGGGGGTTTATGGCTACACCTTC. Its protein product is CASSQRGVYGYTF.

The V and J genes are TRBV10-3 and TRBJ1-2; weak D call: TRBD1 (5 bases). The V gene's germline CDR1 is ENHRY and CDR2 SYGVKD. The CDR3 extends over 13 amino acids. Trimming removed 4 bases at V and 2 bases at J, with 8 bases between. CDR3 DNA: TGTGCCATCAGTGTGGAGGGGAACTATGGCTACACCTTC. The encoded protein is CAISVEGNYGYTF.

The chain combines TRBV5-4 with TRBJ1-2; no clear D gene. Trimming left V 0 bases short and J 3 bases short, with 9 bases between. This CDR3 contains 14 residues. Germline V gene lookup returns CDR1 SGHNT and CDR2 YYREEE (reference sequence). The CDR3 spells CASSLGSRHYGYTF. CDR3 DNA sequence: TGTGCCAGCAGCTTGGGTAGCCGGCACTATGGCTACACCTTC.

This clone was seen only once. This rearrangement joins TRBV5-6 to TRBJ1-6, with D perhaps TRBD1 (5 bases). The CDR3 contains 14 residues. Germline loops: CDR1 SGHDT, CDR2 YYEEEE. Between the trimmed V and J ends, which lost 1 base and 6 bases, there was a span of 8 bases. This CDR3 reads CASSLWTFNSPLHF. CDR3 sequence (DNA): TGTGCCAGCAGCTTGTGGACATTTAATTCACCCCTCCACTTT. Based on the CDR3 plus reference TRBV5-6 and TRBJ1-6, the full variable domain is DAGVTQSPTHLIKTRGQQVTLRCSPKSGHDTVSWYQQALGQGPQFIFQYYEEEERQRGNFPDRFSGHQFPNYSSELNVNALLLGDSALYLCASSLWTFNSPLHFGNGTRLTVT.

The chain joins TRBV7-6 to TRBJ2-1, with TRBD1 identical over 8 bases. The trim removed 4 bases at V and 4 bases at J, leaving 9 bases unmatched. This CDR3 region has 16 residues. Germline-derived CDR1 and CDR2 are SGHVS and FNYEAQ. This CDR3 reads CASSYGTGENYNEQFF. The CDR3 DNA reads TGTGCCAGCAGCTATGGGACAGGAGAGAATTACAATGAGCAGTTCTTC.